The present T cell receptor (beta chain) was sequenced within a study of blood T cell repertoires in COVID-19. In the study overall: From the United States, Italy and Spain came samples of acute and convalescent COVID-19.

Germline V gives CDR1 MGHRA, CDR2 YSYEKL. The CDR3 runs 11 residues. The V and J ends lost 8 bases and 7 bases respectively, with 9 bases between them. Generated by immunoSEQ multiplex PCR, the TCRdb table keeps only in-frame clones and is missing some. Seen here are fewer than 400,000 clones, over 85% observed once, and the top ten hold 1.5% to 2%. This receptor was taken from a young woman with COVID-19, enrolled during active disease. The chain combines TRBV4-1 with TRBJ2-1; a possible D gene is TRBD1 (6 bases). Specimen: peripheral blood. CDR3 DNA: TGCGCCAGCTATCAGGGGAATGAGCAGTTCTTC. Amino acid sequence: CASYQGNEQFF.